A selection of T cell receptor beta chains follows, all from one sample in a study of vaccination effects on CD4 cells after COVID-19. The repertoire was sequenced with immunoSEQ multiplex PCR; TCRdb's copy has only in-frame clones and lacks some. The table includes some 60,000 clones, approximately 79% detected once. Which antigens these TCRs recognize remains unknown. The input for sequencing was CD4+ T cells from PBMCs cultured with HCoV-NL63 spike peptides, taken before COVID-19 vaccination. The receptors derive from a human donor who received a COVID-19 vaccine. Each CDR3 is given with its conserved first and last residue. D genes are given only for firm matches. Clone size is not always given. Where it is, it says once, few, many or a class for expanded clones.

V: TRBV12-5
J: TRBJ1-5
size: NA
D: NA
DNA: TGTGCTAGTGGTTTGGACATCGAGCCCCAGCATTTT
CDR3: CASGLDIEPQHF

V: TRBV1
J: TRBJ2-3
size: few
D: NA
DNA: TGCACCAGCAGCCAAGCTCCGCCCCGAGAGGGGGGCCCGGCTAGCACAGATACGCAGTATTTT
CDR3: CTSSQAPPREGGPASTDTQYF

V: TRBV29-1
J: TRBJ2-5
size: NA
D: NA
DNA: TGCAGCGTTGCCACGAACCAAGAGACCCAGTACTTC
CDR3: CSVATNQETQYF

V: TRBV4-1
J: TRBJ2-3
size: NA
D: NA
DNA: TGCGCCAGCAGCCCACTCCCGACAGATACGCAGTATTTT
CDR3: CASSPLPTDTQYF

V: TRBV5-6
J: TRBJ1-2
size: NA
D: NA
DNA: TGTGCCAGCAGCTTGGGGGCAGGGGCCCCCTATGGCTACACCTTC
CDR3: CASSLGAGAPYGYTF

V: TRBV5-1
J: TRBJ1-5
size: few
D: NA
DNA: TGCGCCAGCAGCTTGGTGGCAGGGTCGAATCAGCCCCAGCATTTT
CDR3: CASSLVAGSNQPQHF

V: TRBV15
J: TRBJ2-5
size: NA
D: NA
DNA: TGTGCCACCAAGTTATTCCAAGAGACCCAGTACTTC
CDR3: CATKLFQETQYF

V: TRBV5-1
J: TRBJ2-5
size: NA
D: TRBD2
DNA: TGCGCCAGCAGCAAAGATGGCGGGGGACAAGAGACCCAGTACTTC
CDR3: CASSKDGGGQETQYF

V: TRBV4-1
J: TRBJ1-4
size: NA
D: TRBD1
DNA: TGCGCCAGCAGCCGAACATGGACAGGGGGTTGGGGTGAAAAACTGTTTTTT
CDR3: CASSRTWTGGWGEKLFF

V: TRBV3-1/TRBV3-2
J: TRBJ1-3
size: NA
D: NA
DNA: TGTGCCAGCAGCCAAGCCCACATGCAAGTCTCTGGAAACACCATATATTTT
CDR3: CASSQAHMQVSGNTIYF

V: TRBV24-1
J: TRBJ2-1
size: NA
D: NA
DNA: TGTGCCACCAGTACAAATTACAATGAGCAGTTCTTC
CDR3: CATSTNYNEQFF

V: TRBV18
J: TRBJ1-4
size: NA
D: NA
DNA: TGTGCCAGCTCACCAACAGATAATGAAAAACTGTTTTTT
CDR3: CASSPTDNEKLFF

V: TRBV4-1
J: TRBJ1-1
size: few
D: NA
DNA: TGCGCCAGCAGCCAAGTTCGGACCTACACTGAAGCTTTCTTT
CDR3: CASSQVRTYTEAFF

V: TRBV3-1/TRBV3-2
J: TRBJ2-1
size: few
D: NA
DNA: TGTGCCAGCAGCCAAGATCTCGCAGATTTCCCGGAGCAGTTCTTC
CDR3: CASSQDLADFPEQFF

V: TRBV5-1
J: TRBJ2-3
size: once
D: NA
DNA: TGCGCCAGCAGTGTTTTTATCACAGATACGCAGTATTTT
CDR3: CASSVFITDTQYF

V: TRBV4-3
J: TRBJ1-6
size: few
D: TRBD1
DNA: TGCGCCAGCAGCCAAGAAGCAGGGGGAAATTCACCCCTCCACTTT
CDR3: CASSQEAGGNSPLHF

V: TRBV7-9
J: TRBJ1-2
size: few
D: NA
DNA: TGTGCCAGCAGCTTAGGGACGGATTTTGGTCTCTATGGCTACACCTTC
CDR3: CASSLGTDFGLYGYTF

V: TRBV18
J: TRBJ2-2
size: NA
D: TRBD2
DNA: TGTGCCAGCTCACCGCAGACTAGCGGGGCCGGGGAGCTGTTTTTT
CDR3: CASSPQTSGAGELFF

V: TRBV25-1
J: TRBJ1-6
size: NA
D: NA
DNA: TGTGCCAGCAGTGCGCTACCCTCCTATAATTCACCCCTCCACTTT
CDR3: CASSALPSYNSPLHF

V: TRBV7-2
J: TRBJ2-5
size: NA
D: NA
DNA: TGTGCCAGCAGCTTAGAAGGTAGTACTAGCCGCGGGACCCAGTACTTC
CDR3: CASSLEGSTSRGTQYF

V: TRBV12-3/TRBV12-4
J: TRBJ1-6
size: NA
D: NA
DNA: TGTGCCAGCGGCCGAGGCGGATCACCCCTCCACTTT
CDR3: CASGRGGSPLHF

V: TRBV5-5
J: TRBJ1-2
size: NA
D: NA
DNA: TGTGCCAGCAGCTCGGGACCGACCGAGCACTATGGCTACACCTTC
CDR3: CASSSGPTEHYGYTF

V: TRBV9
J: TRBJ2-3
size: NA
D: TRBD1
DNA: TGTGCCAGCAGCCCAATGGGGGGCAGGGGGCCAGATACGCAGTATTTT
CDR3: CASSPMGGRGPDTQYF

V: TRBV5-1
J: TRBJ2-2
size: few
D: TRBD2
DNA: TGCGCCAGCAGCTTGGTACCGGGACTAGCGAACACCGGGGAGCTGTTTTTT
CDR3: CASSLVPGLANTGELFF

V: TRBV18
J: TRBJ1-6
size: NA
D: NA
DNA: TGTGCCAGCTCACCACCGGGGTCACCCCTCCACTTT
CDR3: CASSPPGSPLHF

V: TRBV7-2
J: TRBJ2-2
size: NA
D: NA
DNA: TGTGCCAGCAGCCCCCAGCCGAGAGTGACCGGGGAGCTGTTTTTT
CDR3: CASSPQPRVTGELFF

V: TRBV5-5
J: TRBJ1-5
size: NA
D: NA
DNA: TGTGCCAGCAGCTCCACTGTGGGGGGCCCTAGCAATCAGCCCCAGCATTTT
CDR3: CASSSTVGGPSNQPQHF

V: TRBV7-8
J: TRBJ2-3
size: NA
D: TRBD1
DNA: TGTGCCAGCAAAGGGGGCCGGGTTCGAGATACGCAGTATTTT
CDR3: CASKGGRVRDTQYF

V: TRBV5-4
J: TRBJ1-1
size: NA
D: NA
DNA: TGTGCCAGCAGTTTGGGGGGGGCGATTGGGAACACTGAAGCTTTCTTT
CDR3: CASSLGGAIGNTEAFF

V: TRBV7-3
J: TRBJ2-5
size: NA
D: NA
DNA: TGTGCCAGCAGCTTATTGGGCAGCCCTTCGGGAGAGACCCAGTACTTC
CDR3: CASSLLGSPSGETQYF

V: TRBV24-1
J: TRBJ2-1
size: once
D: TRBD1
DNA: TGTGCCACCAGTGATGAAACCGGGACAGGAAGATACAATGAGCAGTTCTTC
CDR3: CATSDETGTGRYNEQFF

V: TRBV5-1
J: TRBJ2-3
size: NA
D: NA
DNA: TGCGCCAGCAGCTTAGGGCTAACAGATACGCAGTATTTT
CDR3: CASSLGLTDTQYF

V: TRBV6-5
J: TRBJ1-5
size: NA
D: TRBD1
DNA: TGTGCCAGCATTGGACAGGACAGGGGACCCCAGCATTTT
CDR3: CASIGQDRGPQHF

V: TRBV6-2/TRBV6-3
J: TRBJ2-5
size: NA
D: NA
DNA: TGTGCCAGCAGCGACTATCAAGAGACCCAGTACTTC
CDR3: CASSDYQETQYF

V: TRBV2
J: TRBJ1-4
size: NA
D: NA
DNA: TGTGCCAGCAGTGAATCTGCAGGGGTGGCTGAAAAACTGTTTTTT
CDR3: CASSESAGVAEKLFF

V: TRBV29-1
J: TRBJ2-3
size: NA
D: TRBD1
DNA: TGCAGCGTCGCCTTAACGACAGGGACAGATACGCAGTATTTT
CDR3: CSVALTTGTDTQYF

V: TRBV15
J: TRBJ1-5
size: once
D: NA
DNA: TGTGCCACCAGCCAATTTGAGGGCGCCGGCAATCAGCCCCAGCATTTT
CDR3: CATSQFEGAGNQPQHF

V: TRBV14
J: TRBJ2-4
size: few
D: NA
DNA: TGTGCCAGCAGCCCCGTGGGAGCCAAAAACATTCAGTACTTC
CDR3: CASSPVGAKNIQYF

V: TRBV19
J: TRBJ1-2
size: NA
D: NA
DNA: TGTGCCAGTAGTAGTACAGGCGATAACTATGGCTACACCTTC
CDR3: CASSSTGDNYGYTF

V: TRBV4-3
J: TRBJ2-3
size: NA
D: TRBD2
DNA: TGCGCCAGCAGCCAAGACCTAAGGGGAGGGAGCACAGATACGCAGTATTTT
CDR3: CASSQDLRGGSTDTQYF

V: TRBV18
J: TRBJ1-6
size: NA
D: NA
DNA: TGTGCCAGCTCACCTCCACAGGGTGCCGATTCACCCCTCCACTTT
CDR3: CASSPPQGADSPLHF

V: TRBV4-2
J: TRBJ2-1
size: NA
D: NA
DNA: TGTGCCAGCAGCCAAGATCGGGGGGCGCTCTACAATGAGCAGTTCTTC
CDR3: CASSQDRGALYNEQFF

V: TRBV5-1
J: TRBJ2-2
size: NA
D: NA
DNA: TGCGCCAGCAGCTCTACTCCGGGTTCCGGGGAGCTGTTTTTT
CDR3: CASSSTPGSGELFF

V: TRBV7-2
J: TRBJ1-2
size: NA
D: NA
DNA: TGTGCCAGCAGCTTAAGTATCGTCGGGGCTTATGGCTACACCTTC
CDR3: CASSLSIVGAYGYTF

V: TRBV30
J: TRBJ1-1
size: NA
D: NA
DNA: TGTGCCTGGAGTCGGCAGAACACTGAAGCTTTCTTT
CDR3: CAWSRQNTEAFF

V: TRBV5-1
J: TRBJ2-3
size: NA
D: TRBD1
DNA: TGCGCCAGCAGCTCTACAGGGGAATCCACAGATACGCAGTATTTT
CDR3: CASSSTGESTDTQYF